The 3 T cell receptor beta chains below all came from one sample that was sequenced in a study of blood T cell repertoires in COVID-19 (dated by TCRdb to between 2020 and 2021). Receptors were amplified or captured by the immunoSEQ multiplex PCR assay. The table comes from immuneACCESS by way of TCRdb, which keeps in-frame sequences with V and J called. Part of the clones is missing from these tables; in studies checked, under half for an unresolved V gene and the rest for unknown reasons. The sample table records about 57,000 clones; roughly four fifths of these occur just once. The ten largest make up roughly 8.7% of the sample. Material: peripheral blood. The receptor set was obtained from a woman over 75 with acute or convalescent COVID-19.

DNA for the CDR3: TGCGCCAGCAGTGAGTCGCAGGGTGGGACAGATACGCAGTATTTT. As protein: CASSESQGGTDTQYF. The genes are TRBV10-1 and TRBJ2-3; D might be TRBD1 (5 bases). Trimming took off 0 bases at V and 3 bases at J, with 10 bases between the two ends. The germline CDR1 and CDR2 sequences are WNHNN and SYGVQD (reference sequence). The CDR3 extends over 15 amino acids.

The chain has TRBV28 and TRBJ2-7; the match to TRBD2 covers 9 bases. Germline V gene lookup returns CDR1 MDHEN and CDR2 SYDVKM. The CDR3 loop spans 14 amino acids. V trimming: 7 bases; J trimming: 0 bases; junction bases outside the gene matches: 4. The CDR3 nucleotides read TGTGCCAGCAAAGCGGGGGGATCCTCCTACGAGCAGTACTTC. Its protein is CASKAGGSSYEQYF.

V usage is TRBV15 and J usage is TRBJ1-5, with D tentatively TRBD1 (6 bases). V lost 3 bases, J lost 4 bases, and 16 bases lay in between. The CDR3 extends over 16 amino acids. CDR1 is LNHNV, CDR2 YYDKDF, per germline (reference sequence). CDR3 sequence reads: CATSRAVGGRNQPQHF. The CDR3 coding sequence is TGTGCCACCAGCAGGGCCGTCGGGGGGCGAAATCAGCCCCAGCATTTT.